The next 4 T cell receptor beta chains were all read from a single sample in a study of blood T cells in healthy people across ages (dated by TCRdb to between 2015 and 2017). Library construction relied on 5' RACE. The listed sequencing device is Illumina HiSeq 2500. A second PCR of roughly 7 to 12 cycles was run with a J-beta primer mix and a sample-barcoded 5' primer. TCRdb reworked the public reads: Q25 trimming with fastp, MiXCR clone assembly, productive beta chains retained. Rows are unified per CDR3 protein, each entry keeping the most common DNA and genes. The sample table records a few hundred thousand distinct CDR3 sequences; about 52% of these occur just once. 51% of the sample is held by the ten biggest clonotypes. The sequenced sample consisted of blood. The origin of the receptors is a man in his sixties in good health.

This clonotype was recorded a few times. Here the CDR3 reads CSARPGQRWQFF. CDR3 coding DNA: TGCAGTGCTAGGCCGGGCCAACGTTGGCAGTTCTTC. This chain joins TRBV20-1 and TRBJ2-1; D is undetermined. Trimming removed 3 bases at V and 12 bases at J, with 15 bases between. CDR1 is DFQATT and CDR2 is SNEGSKA in the germline V gene (reference sequence). The CDR3 spans 12 residues.

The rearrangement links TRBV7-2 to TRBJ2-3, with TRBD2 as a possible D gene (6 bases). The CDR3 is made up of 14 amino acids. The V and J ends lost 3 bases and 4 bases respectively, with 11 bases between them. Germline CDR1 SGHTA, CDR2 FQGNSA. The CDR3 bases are TGTGCCAGCAGCTTCCGGGACTTCGCAGATACGCAGTATTTT. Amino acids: CASSFRDFADTQYF.

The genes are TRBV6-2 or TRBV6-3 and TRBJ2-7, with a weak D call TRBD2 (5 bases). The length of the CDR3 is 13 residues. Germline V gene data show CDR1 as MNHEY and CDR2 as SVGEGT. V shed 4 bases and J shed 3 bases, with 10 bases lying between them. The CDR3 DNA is TGTGCCAGCAGTTGGAGGATTCACTACGAGCAGTACTTC. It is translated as CASSWRIHYEQYF.

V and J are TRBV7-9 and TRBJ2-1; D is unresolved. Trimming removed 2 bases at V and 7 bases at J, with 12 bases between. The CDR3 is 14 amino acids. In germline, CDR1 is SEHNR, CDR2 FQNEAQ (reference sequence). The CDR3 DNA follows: TGTGCCAGCAGCTTAAACACCGCGATAAATGAGCAGTTCTTC. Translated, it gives CASSLNTAINEQFF.